This T cell receptor (beta chain) was retrieved from a study of blood T cell repertoires in COVID-19. Measured with immunoSEQ multiplex PCR; TCRdb has only the in-frame clones, and not every one. The sample includes some 60,000 clones, roughly 84% of them seen just once. Germline CDR1 and CDR2: KGHDR and SFDVKD. CDR3 length equals 15 residues. Trimming removed 4 bases from V and 7 bases from J; junction bases left unmatched: 11. The chain recombines TRBV24-1 with TRBJ1-2, with 7 bases aligning to TRBD1. The sequence derives from an elderly man with COVID-19, enrolled during active disease. Source material: peripheral blood. CDR3 loop: CATSETPDRRAGYTF. In DNA form, the CDR3 reads TGTGCCACCAGTGAAACCCCGGACAGGCGGGCTGGCTACACCTTC.